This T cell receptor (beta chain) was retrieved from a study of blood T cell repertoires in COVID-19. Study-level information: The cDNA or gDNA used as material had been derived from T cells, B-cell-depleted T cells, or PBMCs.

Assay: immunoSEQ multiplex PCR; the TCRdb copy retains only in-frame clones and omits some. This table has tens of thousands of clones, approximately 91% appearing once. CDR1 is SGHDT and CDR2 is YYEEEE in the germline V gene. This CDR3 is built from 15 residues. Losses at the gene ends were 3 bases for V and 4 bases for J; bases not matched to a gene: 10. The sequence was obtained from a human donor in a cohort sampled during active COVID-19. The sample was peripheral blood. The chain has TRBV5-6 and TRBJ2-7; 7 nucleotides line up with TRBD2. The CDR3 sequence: CASSWTPGGEYEQYF. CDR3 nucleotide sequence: TGTGCCAGCAGCTGGACGCCGGGGGGAGAGTACGAGCAGTACTTC.